This paragraph reports one T cell receptor beta chain. These data are taken from a study of blood T cell repertoires in COVID-19. Study details: The cDNA or gDNA used as material had been derived from T cells, B-cell-depleted T cells, or PBMCs.

The germline V and J ends were trimmed by 5 bases and 5 bases, with 6 bases remaining between them. The germline CDR1 and CDR2 sequences are DFQATT and SNEGSKA (reference sequence). The CDR3 consists of 10 residues. Original methodology: Nucleated cell counts were estimated from reference gene primer amplification. The repertoire was sequenced with immunoSEQ multiplex PCR; TCRdb's copy has only in-frame clones and lacks some. V, J and clone size are those of that table, while D and trimming were read from the DNA. The sample carries over 150,000 clones, 84% recorded once. This receptor was obtained from a human donor in a cohort sampled during active COVID-19. Sequences were obtained from peripheral blood. The J gene is TRBJ1-1, the V gene TRBV20-1; D unclear. CDR3 loop: CSARRTEAFF. CDR3 coding DNA: TGCAGTGCTCGGAGAACTGAAGCTTTCTTT.